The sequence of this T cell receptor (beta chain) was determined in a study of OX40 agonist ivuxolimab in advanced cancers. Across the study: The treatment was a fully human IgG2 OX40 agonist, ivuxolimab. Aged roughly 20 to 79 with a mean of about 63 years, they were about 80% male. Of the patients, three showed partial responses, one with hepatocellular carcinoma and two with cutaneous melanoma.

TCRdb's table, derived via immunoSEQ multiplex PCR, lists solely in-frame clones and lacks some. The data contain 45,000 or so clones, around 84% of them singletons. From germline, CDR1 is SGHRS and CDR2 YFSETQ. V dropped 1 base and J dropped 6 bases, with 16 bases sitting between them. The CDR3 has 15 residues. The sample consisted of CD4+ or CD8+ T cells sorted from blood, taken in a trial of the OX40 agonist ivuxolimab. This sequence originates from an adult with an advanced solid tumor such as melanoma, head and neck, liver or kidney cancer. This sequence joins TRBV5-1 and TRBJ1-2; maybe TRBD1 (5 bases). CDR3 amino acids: CASSLYRGGTDGYTF. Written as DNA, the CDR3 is TGCGCCAGCAGCTTGTACCGCGGGGGGACGGATGGCTACACCTTC.